This TCR beta chain emerged from a study of OX40 agonist ivuxolimab in advanced cancers. General study results and limits: No determination was made of the antigen specificity of the expanded peripheral T cells.

To note about this clone: Its target is not known.

CDR3 length equals 14 residues. V shed 5 bases and J shed 3 bases, with 13 bases lying between them. Germline CDR1 reads SGHTA; CDR2 reads FQGNSA. Libraries were prepared by immunoSEQ multiplex PCR; TCRdb keeps only in-frame clonotypes and omits some of them. The sample lists 55,000 to 70,000 clones; around 83% were seen once. The receptor's source is an adult with an advanced solid tumor such as melanoma, head and neck, liver or kidney cancer. Sequencing was performed on CD4+ or CD8+ T cells sorted from blood, taken in a trial of the OX40 agonist ivuxolimab. V is TRBV7-2 and J is TRBJ1-2; the D gene is possibly TRBD1 (5 bases). The DNA for the CDR3 is TGTGCCAGCAGCAAATCCGGGACTGACTATGGCTACACCTTC. This encodes CASSKSGTDYGYTF.